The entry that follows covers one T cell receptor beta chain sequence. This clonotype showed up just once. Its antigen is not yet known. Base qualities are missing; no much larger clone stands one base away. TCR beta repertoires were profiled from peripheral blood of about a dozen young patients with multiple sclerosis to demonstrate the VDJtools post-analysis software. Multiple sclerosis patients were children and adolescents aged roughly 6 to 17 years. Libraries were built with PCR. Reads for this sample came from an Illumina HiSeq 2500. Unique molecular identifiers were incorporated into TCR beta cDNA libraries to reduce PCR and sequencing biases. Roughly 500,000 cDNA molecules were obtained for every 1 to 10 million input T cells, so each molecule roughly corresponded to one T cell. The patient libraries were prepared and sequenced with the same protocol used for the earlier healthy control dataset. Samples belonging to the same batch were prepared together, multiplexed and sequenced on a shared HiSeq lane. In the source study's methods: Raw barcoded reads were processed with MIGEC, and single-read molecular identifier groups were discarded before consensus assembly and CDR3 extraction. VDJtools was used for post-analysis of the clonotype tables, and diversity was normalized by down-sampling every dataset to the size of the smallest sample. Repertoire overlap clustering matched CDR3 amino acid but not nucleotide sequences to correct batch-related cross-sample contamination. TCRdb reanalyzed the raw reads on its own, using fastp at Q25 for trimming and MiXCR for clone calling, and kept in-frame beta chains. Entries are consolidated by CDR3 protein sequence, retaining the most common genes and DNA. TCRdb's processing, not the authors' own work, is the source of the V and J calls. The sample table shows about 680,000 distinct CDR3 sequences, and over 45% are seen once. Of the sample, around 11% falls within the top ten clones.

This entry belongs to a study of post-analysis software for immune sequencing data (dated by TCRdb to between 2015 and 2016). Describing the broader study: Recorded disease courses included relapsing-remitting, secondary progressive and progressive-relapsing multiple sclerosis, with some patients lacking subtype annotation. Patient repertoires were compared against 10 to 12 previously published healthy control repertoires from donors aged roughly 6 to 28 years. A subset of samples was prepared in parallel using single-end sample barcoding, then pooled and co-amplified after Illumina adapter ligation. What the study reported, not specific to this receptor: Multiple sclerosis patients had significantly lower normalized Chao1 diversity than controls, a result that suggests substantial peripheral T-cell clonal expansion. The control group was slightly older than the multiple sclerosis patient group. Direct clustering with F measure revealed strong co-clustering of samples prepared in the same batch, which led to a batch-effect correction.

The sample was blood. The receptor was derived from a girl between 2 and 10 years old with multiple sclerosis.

At the DNA level, the sequence is TGTGCCAGCAGTTACGAGGACGAGCAGTACTTC. Its translation is CASSYEDEQYF. The chain is made from TRBV6-5 and TRBJ2-4; the D gene assignment is ambiguous. The J call is doubtful: the DNA matches TRBJ2-7 better. Spanning cysteine to phenylalanine, the CDR3 consists of 11 amino acids. The DNA shown is the 33-base CDR3, in frame from base 1. Looking up the germline V gene yields CDR1 MNHEY and CDR2 SVGAGI.